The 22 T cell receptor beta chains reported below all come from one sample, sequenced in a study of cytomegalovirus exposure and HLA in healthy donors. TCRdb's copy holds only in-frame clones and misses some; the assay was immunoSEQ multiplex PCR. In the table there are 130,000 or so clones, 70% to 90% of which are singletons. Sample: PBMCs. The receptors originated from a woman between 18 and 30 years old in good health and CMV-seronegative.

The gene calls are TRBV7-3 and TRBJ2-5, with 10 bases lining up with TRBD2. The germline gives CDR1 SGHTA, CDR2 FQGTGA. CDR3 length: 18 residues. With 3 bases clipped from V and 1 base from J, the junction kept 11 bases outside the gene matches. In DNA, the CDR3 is TGTGCCAGCAGCTTGGGCGGTGGGACTAGCGCAAGCCAAGAGACCCAGTACTTC. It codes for CASSLGGGTSASQETQYF.

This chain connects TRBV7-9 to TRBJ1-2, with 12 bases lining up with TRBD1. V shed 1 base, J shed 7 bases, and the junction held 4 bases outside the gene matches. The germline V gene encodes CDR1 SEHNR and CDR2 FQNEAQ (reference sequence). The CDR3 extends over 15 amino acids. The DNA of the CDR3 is TGTGCCAGCAGCTTAGGGGGACAGGGGGCAGGTGGCTACACCTTC. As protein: CASSLGGQGAGGYTF. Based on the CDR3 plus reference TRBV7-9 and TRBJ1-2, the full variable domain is DTGVSQNPRHKITKRGQNVTFRCDPISEHNRLYWYRQTLGQGPEFLTYFQNEAQLEKSRLLSDRFSAERPKGSFSTLEIQRTEQGDSAMYLCASSLGGQGAGGYTFGSGTRLTVV.

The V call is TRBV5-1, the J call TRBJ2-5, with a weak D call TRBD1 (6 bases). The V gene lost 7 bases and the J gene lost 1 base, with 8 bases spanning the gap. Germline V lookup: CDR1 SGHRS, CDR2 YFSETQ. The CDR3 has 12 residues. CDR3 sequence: CASVDSQETQYF. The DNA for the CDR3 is TGCGCCAGCGTGGACAGCCAAGAGACCCAGTACTTC.

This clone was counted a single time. This CDR3 is CASSPMGGNEKLFF. The CDR3 DNA reads TGCGCCAGCAGCCCTATGGGGGGGAATGAAAAACTGTTTTTT. This chain uses TRBV5-1 with TRBJ1-4; possibly TRBD1 for D (5 bases). Per the germline V gene, CDR1 is SGHRS and CDR2 is YFSETQ. This CDR3 has 14 amino acids. With 4 bases removed from V and 5 bases from J, the gap between germline ends came to 12 bases.

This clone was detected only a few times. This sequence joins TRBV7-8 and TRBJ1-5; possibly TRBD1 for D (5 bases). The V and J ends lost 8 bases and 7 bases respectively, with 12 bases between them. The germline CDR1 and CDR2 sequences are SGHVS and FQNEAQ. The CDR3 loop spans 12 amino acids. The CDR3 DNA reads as TGTGCCAGCTCCTCGGGGGAGCAGCCCCAGCATTTT. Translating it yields CASSSGEQPQHF.

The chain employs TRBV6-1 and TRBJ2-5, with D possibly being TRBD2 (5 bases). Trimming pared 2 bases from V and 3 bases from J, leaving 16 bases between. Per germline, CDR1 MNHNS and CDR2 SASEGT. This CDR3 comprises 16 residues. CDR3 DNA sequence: TGTGCCAGCAGTGAACAGCGGCGGTCGGTTAAAGAGACCCAGTACTTC. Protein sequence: CASSEQRRSVKETQYF.

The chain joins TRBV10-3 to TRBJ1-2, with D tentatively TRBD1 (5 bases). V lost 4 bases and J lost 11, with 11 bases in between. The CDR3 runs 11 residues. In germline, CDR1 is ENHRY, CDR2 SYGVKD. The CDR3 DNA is TGTGCCATCAGTGGACAGCAGGAATACACCTTC. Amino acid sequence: CAISGQQEYTF.

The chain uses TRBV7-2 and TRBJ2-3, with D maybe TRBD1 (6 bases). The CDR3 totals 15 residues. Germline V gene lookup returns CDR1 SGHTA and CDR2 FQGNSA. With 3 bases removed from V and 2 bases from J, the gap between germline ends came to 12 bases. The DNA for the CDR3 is TGTGCCAGCAGCTTGGACAGACGATCCACAGATACGCAGTATTTT. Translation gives CASSLDRRSTDTQYF.

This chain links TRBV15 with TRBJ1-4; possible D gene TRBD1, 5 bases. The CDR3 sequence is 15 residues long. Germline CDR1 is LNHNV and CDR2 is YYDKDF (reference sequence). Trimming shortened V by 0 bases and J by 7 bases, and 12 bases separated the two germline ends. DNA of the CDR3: TGTGCCACCAGCAGAGAAGGGGAGGGGTTTGAAAAACTGTTTTTT. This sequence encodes CATSREGEGFEKLFF.

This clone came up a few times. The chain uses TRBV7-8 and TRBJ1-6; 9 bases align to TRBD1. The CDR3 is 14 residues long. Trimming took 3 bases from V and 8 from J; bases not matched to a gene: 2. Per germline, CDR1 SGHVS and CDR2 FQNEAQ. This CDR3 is CASSLGQGYSPLHF. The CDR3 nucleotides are TGTGCCAGCAGCTTGGGACAGGGTTATTCACCCCTCCACTTT.

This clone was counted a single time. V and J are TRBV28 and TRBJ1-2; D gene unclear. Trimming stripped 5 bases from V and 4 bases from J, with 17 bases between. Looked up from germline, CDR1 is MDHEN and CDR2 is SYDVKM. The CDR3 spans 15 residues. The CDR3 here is CASSRSATLGYGYTF. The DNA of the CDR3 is TGTGCCAGCAGTAGATCCGCGACACTCGGCTATGGCTACACCTTC.

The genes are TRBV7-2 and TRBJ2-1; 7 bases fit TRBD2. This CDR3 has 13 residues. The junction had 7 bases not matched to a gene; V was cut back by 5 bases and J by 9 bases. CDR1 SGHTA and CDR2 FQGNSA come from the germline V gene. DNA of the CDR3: TGTGCCAGCAGCCGGGACTACCTTCCTGAGCAGTTCTTC. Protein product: CASSRDYLPEQFF.

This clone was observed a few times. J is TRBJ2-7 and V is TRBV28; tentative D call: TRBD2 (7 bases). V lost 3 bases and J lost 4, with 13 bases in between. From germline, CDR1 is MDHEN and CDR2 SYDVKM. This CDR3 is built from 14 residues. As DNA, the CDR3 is TGTGCCAGCAGTTTGGCGGGGGCGGAGTACGAGCAGTACTTC. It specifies CASSLAGAEYEQYF.

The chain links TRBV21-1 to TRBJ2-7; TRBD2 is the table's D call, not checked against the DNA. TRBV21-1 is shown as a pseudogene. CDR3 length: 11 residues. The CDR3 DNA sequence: TGTGCCAGCAGGGTACTAGGCCAGCAGTACTTC. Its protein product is CASRVLGQQYF.

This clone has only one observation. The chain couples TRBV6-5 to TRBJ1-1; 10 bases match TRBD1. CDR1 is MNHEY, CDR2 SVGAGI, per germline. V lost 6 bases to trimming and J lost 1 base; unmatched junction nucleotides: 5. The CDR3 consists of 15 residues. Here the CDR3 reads CASRGDRGSNTEAFF. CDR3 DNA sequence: TGTGCCAGCAGAGGGGACAGGGGATCGAACACTGAAGCTTTCTTT.

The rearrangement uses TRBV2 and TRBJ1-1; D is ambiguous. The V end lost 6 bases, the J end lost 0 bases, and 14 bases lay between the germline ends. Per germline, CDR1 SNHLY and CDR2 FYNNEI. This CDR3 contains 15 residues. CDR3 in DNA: TGTGCCAGCAGAAGGCCGGAGATCATGAACACTGAAGCTTTCTTT. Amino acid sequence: CASRRPEIMNTEAFF.

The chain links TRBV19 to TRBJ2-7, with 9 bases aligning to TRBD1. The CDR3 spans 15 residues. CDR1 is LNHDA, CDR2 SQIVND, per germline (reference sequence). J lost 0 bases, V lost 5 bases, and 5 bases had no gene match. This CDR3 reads CASSAGQGFSYEQYF. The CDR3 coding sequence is TGTGCCAGTAGTGCGGGACAGGGTTTCTCCTACGAGCAGTACTTC.

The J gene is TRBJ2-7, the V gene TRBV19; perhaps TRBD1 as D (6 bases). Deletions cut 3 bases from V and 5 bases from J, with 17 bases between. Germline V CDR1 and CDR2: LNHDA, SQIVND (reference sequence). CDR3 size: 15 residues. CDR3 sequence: CASSMVGQGTHEQYF. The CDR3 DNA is TGTGCCAGTAGTATGGTTGGGCAGGGGACCCACGAGCAGTACTTC.

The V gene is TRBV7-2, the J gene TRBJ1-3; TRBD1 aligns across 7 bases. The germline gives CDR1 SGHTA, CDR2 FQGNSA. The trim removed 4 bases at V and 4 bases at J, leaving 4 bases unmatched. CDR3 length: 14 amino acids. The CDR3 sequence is CASSSPGQGNTIYF. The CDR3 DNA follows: TGTGCCAGCAGCTCGCCGGGACAGGGAAACACCATATATTTT.

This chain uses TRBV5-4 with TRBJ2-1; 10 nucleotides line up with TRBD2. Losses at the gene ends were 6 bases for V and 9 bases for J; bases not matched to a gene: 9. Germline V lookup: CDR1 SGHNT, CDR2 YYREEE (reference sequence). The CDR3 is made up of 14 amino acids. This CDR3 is CASNLAGVSGEQFF. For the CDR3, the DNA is TGTGCCAGCAACCTAGCGGGAGTCTCTGGTGAGCAGTTCTTC.

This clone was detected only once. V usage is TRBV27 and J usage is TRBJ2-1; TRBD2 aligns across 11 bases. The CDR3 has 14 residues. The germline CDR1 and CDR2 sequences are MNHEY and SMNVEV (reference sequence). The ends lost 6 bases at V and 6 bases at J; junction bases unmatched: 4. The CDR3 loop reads CASRELAGANEQFF. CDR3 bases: TGTGCCAGCAGAGAACTAGCGGGAGCCAATGAGCAGTTCTTC.

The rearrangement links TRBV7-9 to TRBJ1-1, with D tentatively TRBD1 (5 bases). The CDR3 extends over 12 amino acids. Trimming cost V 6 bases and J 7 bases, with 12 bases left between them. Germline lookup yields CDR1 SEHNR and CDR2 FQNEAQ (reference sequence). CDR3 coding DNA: TGTGCCAGCAGGGACGGGGACTTTGAAGCTTTCTTT. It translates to CASRDGDFEAFF.